The text below deals with one T cell receptor (beta chain). Its specificity is unknown. This sample is part of a study of response to subunit inactivated influenza vaccine. Findings of the study overall: Each seasonal flu vaccination may recruit only limited new T cells, authors suggested.

Each CDR3 protein is one row after TCRdb ran MiXCR on the RT-PCR reads. The sample contains about 570,000 distinct CDR3 sequences, 10% to 15% of which appear only once. Here the sequenced sample was PBMCs from blood, taken on the day of vaccination. The sequence derives from a man aged 50 or older who received an inactivated influenza vaccine.

CDR3 amino acids: CASLDPGYEQYF. CDR3 DNA sequence: TGTGCCAGCCTAGACCCGGGCTACGAGCAGTACTTC. The J gene is TRBJ2-7, the V gene TRBV25-1; D call uncertain. This CDR3 has 12 amino acids. Trimming shortened V by 8 bases and J by 3 bases, and 11 bases separated the two germline ends. Germline values: CDR1 MGHDK, CDR2 SYGVNS.